The next 8 T cell receptor beta chains were all read from a single sample in a study of beta chain features in type 1 diabetes. Study-wide results and caveats: All four CD4+ subsets of Type 1 diabetes patients contained TCRB CDR3s that were moderately but significantly shorter.

Expressed TCRB transcripts were sequenced because the entire RNA isolate underwent reverse transcription. The protocol was immunoSEQ multiplex PCR, while the TCRdb copy is restricted to in-frame clones and leaves out a portion. The table shows hundreds of thousands of clones, with 11% to 15% occurring only once. The antigens these receptors bind are not known. Sequencing was carried out using naive CD4+ T cells from blood. The receptors were sampled from a man aged 18 to 29 with type 1 diabetes.

This clone has more than one count but fewer than ten. The V and J genes are TRBV28 and TRBJ2-6; 8 nucleotides agree with TRBD1. The V and J ends lost 3 bases and 9 bases, in that order; junction bases with no gene match: 7. The length of the CDR3 is 15 residues. Germline values: CDR1 MDHEN, CDR2 SYDVKM. The chain's CDR3 is CASSLMDRVHNVLTF. The CDR3 DNA reads TGTGCCAGCAGTTTGATGGACAGGGTGCACAACGTCCTGACTTTC.

This clone was seen a few times. The chain combines TRBV9 with TRBJ1-4; D is undetermined. The CDR3 runs 12 residues. From germline, CDR1 is SGDLS and CDR2 YYNGEE. V lost 7 bases, J lost 0 bases, and 4 bases lay in between. The CDR3 DNA sequence: TGTGCCAGCGGAGCAACTAATGAAAAACTGTTTTTT. This gives the protein CASGATNEKLFF. The variable domain in full, completed from reference TRBV9 and TRBJ1-4, reads DSGVTQTPKHLITATGQRVTLRCSPRSGDLSVYWYQQSLDQGLQFLIQYYNGEERAKGNILERFSAQQFPDLHSELNLSSLELGDSALYFCASGATNEKLFFGSGTQLSVL.

This clone was counted a few times. This same CDR3 is encoded by further DNA sequences in the sample. The rearrangement joins TRBV7-2 to TRBJ2-5; D is uncertain. Germline V CDR1 and CDR2: SGHTA, FQGNSA. The CDR3 is 12 residues long. V was cut by 0 bases and J by 5 bases, with 4 bases left in between. This chain's CDR3 is CASSLAGETQYF. The CDR3 DNA reads as TGTGCCAGCAGCTTAGCGGGTGAGACCCAGTACTTC.

This clone was counted between two and nine times. The chain uses TRBV5-1 and TRBJ1-2; D perhaps matches TRBD1 (5 bases). The CDR3 extends over 15 amino acids. Germline assignment: CDR1 SGHRS and CDR2 YFSETQ. V was cut by 2 bases and J by 2 bases, with 13 bases left in between. The CDR3 protein is CASSLLRQGNYGYTF. The CDR3 bases are TGCGCCAGCAGCTTATTACGGCAGGGCAACTATGGCTACACCTTC.

This clone has a handful of counts. V gene TRBV5-6 combines with J gene TRBJ2-7; D remains ambiguous. Trimming left V 4 bases short and J 11 bases short, with 22 bases between. This CDR3 has 14 residues. CDR1 and CDR2 (germline): SGHDT, YYEEEE. CDR3 sequence (DNA): TGTGCCAGCAGCATCTTTTTGGCGGATGCCCTCGAGTACTTC. This sequence encodes CASSIFLADALEYF.

This clone was found a few times. J is TRBJ1-5 and V is TRBV10-3, with D possibly TRBD1 on 5 matching bases. Germline V gene lookup returns CDR1 ENHRY and CDR2 SYGVKD. Trimming pared 7 bases from V and 6 bases from J, leaving 13 bases between. There are 13 residues in the CDR3. Here the CDR3 DNA reads TGTGCCATCATGGAGGGGAGGGGTCAGCCCCAGCATTTT. Its translation is CAIMEGRGQPQHF.

The J gene is TRBJ2-7, the V gene TRBV30; D remains unclear. Per germline, CDR1 GTSNPN and CDR2 SVGIG (reference sequence). Trimming took 1 base from V and 4 from J, leaving 8 bases between them. This CDR3 is built from 12 residues. CDR3 loop: CAWSATMYEQYF. The CDR3 DNA is TGTGCCTGGAGTGCCACGATGTACGAGCAGTACTTC.

This chain connects TRBV30 to TRBJ1-3, with D uncertain. Germline values: CDR1 GTSNPN, CDR2 SVGIG (reference sequence). The CDR3 sequence is 9 residues long. V dropped 8 bases and J dropped 10 bases, with 9 bases sitting between them. In DNA, the CDR3 is TGTGCCAGGGTTGGGACCATATATTTT. Encoded protein: CARVGTIYF.